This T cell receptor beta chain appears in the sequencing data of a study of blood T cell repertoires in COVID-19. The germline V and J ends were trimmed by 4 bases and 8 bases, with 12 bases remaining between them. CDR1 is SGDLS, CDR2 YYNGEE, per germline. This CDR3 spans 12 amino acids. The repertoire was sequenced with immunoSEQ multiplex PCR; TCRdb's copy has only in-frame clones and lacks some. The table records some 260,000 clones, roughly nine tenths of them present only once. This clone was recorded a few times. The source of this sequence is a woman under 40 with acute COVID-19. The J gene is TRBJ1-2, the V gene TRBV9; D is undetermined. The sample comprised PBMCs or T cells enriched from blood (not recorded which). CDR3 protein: CASSPLASGYTF. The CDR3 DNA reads TGTGCCAGCAGCCCTTTAGCCTCGGGCTACACCTTC. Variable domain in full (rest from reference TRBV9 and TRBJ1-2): DSGVTQTPKHLITATGQRVTLRCSPRSGDLSVYWYQQSLDQGLQFLIQYYNGEERAKGNILERFSAQQFPDLHSELNLSSLELGDSALYFCASSPLASGYTFGSGTRLTVV.